This passage covers 13 T cell receptor beta chains from one sample sequenced in a study of T cells in Graves' hyperthyroidism and ophthalmopathy. The TCR beta CDR3 regions underwent amplification using RNA transcripts as the source. An initial round of RT-PCR targeting the TCR CDR3 relied on the HTBI primer set. TCRdb reprocessed the multiplex PCR reads via MiXCR and lists one record per CDR3 protein. The table shows about 480,000 distinct CDR3 sequences, with about 15% occurring only once. The sample taken for sequencing was blood. Receptors were obtained from a young woman with Graves' hyperthyroidism.

This clonotype occurred a few times. This could be a read error, since a much larger clone is one nucleotide away. The V gene is TRBV2, the J gene TRBJ1-2; perhaps TRBD1 as D (6 bases). The CDR3 has 15 residues. Looked up from germline, CDR1 is SNHLY and CDR2 is FYNNEI. The CDR3 sequence is CASREGGLTTYDYTF. The DNA for the CDR3 is TGTGCCAGCAGGGAAGGGGGGCTGACTACCTATGACTACACCTTC.

This clonotype was seen ten or more times. CDR3 DNA: TGTGCCAGCAGCTCCGAGTTGCTGAACACCGGGGAGCTGTTTTTT. Its protein is CASSSELLNTGELFF. The V and J genes are TRBV11-3 and TRBJ2-2; no firm D call. From germline, CDR1 is SGHNT and CDR2 YENEEA. Trimming stripped 4 bases from V and 1 base from J, with 10 bases between. CDR3 length: 15 residues.

This clonotype was found many times. CDR3 residues: CASSFAAGSYEQYF. The CDR3 region has the DNA TGTGCCAGCAGCTTCGCAGCCGGGTCCTACGAGCAGTACTTC. This chain uses TRBV7-9 with TRBJ2-7; D not resolved. The CDR3 is made up of 14 amino acids. The ends were cut back, 3 bases at V and 1 base at J, with 10 bases in the middle. Per germline, CDR1 SEHNR and CDR2 FQNEAQ (reference sequence).

This sequence joins TRBV4-2 and TRBJ1-5; perhaps TRBD1 as D (6 bases). V shed 2 bases and J shed 2 bases, with 22 bases lying between them. The CDR3 runs 19 residues. CDR1 and CDR2 from the germline V gene are LGHNA and YNFKEQ. DNA for the CDR3: TGTGCCAGCAGCCAAAAATGGGTCTTCGGGGCAGGGGGCAATCAGCCCCAGCATTTT. It encodes CASSQKWVFGAGGNQPQHF.

This clonotype appeared many times. This chain joins TRBV20-1 and TRBJ2-7; 12 bases line up with TRBD2. Germline CDR1 is DFQATT and CDR2 is SNEGSKA (reference sequence). There are 16 residues in the CDR3. V was clipped by 1 base and J by 6 bases; unmatched bases: 10. The chain's CDR3 is CSARVTSGSQRLEQYF. CDR3 coding DNA: TGCAGTGCTAGAGTGACTAGCGGGAGTCAGAGGCTCGAGCAGTACTTC.

Many counts were recorded for this clonotype. This sequence joins TRBV6-1 and TRBJ1-1, with D uncertain. Germline loops: CDR1 MNHNS, CDR2 SASEGT. Trimming stripped 7 bases from V and 2 bases from J, with 17 bases between. The CDR3 covers 15 residues. The CDR3 DNA sequence: TGTGCCAGCATCGAAGTAGGACGGACCAACACTGAAGCTTTCTTT. It is translated as CASIEVGRTNTEAFF.

This clonotype was seen ten or more times. The chain combines TRBV24-1 with TRBJ2-1, with TRBD2 identical over 7 bases. There are 17 residues in the CDR3. V shed 5 bases and J 3 bases; nucleotides not matched to a gene: 12. Germline assignment: CDR1 KGHDR and CDR2 SFDVKD. The CDR3 reads CATSGPWEGGGYNEQFF. CDR3 coding DNA: TGTGCCACCAGTGGTCCGTGGGAGGGCGGCGGCTACAATGAGCAGTTCTTC.

This clonotype came up many times. The chain recombines TRBV7-9 with TRBJ2-1; 7 bases agree with TRBD2. With V trimmed by 1 base and J by 5 bases, 2 bases remained unmatched. Germline V gene lookup returns CDR1 SEHNR and CDR2 FQNEAQ (reference sequence). CDR3 length: 14 amino acids. The CDR3 DNA sequence: TGTGCCAGCAGCTTAGGGGAGGGGCACAATGAGCAGTTCTTC. Translating it yields CASSLGEGHNEQFF.

The chain carries TRBV30 and TRBJ2-6; 11 bases line up with TRBD2. From germline, CDR1 is GTSNPN and CDR2 SVGIG (reference sequence). This CDR3 has 18 residues. J was trimmed by 0 bases and V by 3 bases; bases with no gene match: 7. CDR3 in DNA: TGTGCCTGGAGACCGACTAGCGGGACACGCTCTGGGGCCAACGTCCTGACTTTC. Translated, it gives CAWRPTSGTRSGANVLTF.

This clonotype was picked up one time. This sequence joins TRBV7-8 and TRBJ1-6; possible D gene TRBD1, 5 bases. V lost 6 bases, J lost 2 bases, and 14 bases lay in between. The CDR3 has 16 residues. From germline, CDR1 is SGHVS and CDR2 FQNEAQ. Written as DNA, the CDR3 is TGTGCCAGCAGTCTCAGGGTGCAAGCCTATAATTCACCCCTCCACTTT. Residues: CASSLRVQAYNSPLHF.

In its sample, this clonotype was seen many times. The J gene is TRBJ2-7, the V gene TRBV6-2 or TRBV6-3; 9 bases agree with TRBD1. The J segment lost 2 bases and the V segment lost 6 bases, leaving 8 bases of the junction unmatched. The germline CDR1 and CDR2 sequences are MNHEY and SVGEGT. The CDR3 is 15 residues long. CDR3 nucleotide sequence: TGTGCCAGCAGGAGCCGGGACAGGGATCCCTACGAGCAGTACGTC. As protein: CASRSRDRDPYEQYV.

This clonotype was observed at least ten times. The chain employs TRBV27 and TRBJ2-1; 12 positions match TRBD2. From germline, CDR1 is MNHEY and CDR2 SMNVEV (reference sequence). J was trimmed by 3 bases and V by 6 bases; bases with no gene match: 12. CDR3 length: 18 amino acids. The CDR3 nucleotides are TGTGCCAGCAGGACTAGCGGGAGTGCCATGGGGGTCTACAATGAGCAGTTCTTC. Translated, it gives CASRTSGSAMGVYNEQFF.

This clonotype occurred many times. The V call is TRBV11-3, the J call TRBJ2-2, with 11 bases lining up with TRBD2. The CDR3 covers 18 residues. Losses at the gene ends were 2 bases for V and 5 bases for J; bases not matched to a gene: 10. Germline V gene lookup returns CDR1 SGHNT and CDR2 YENEEA. The CDR3 sequence: CASSLRLAGFGGTGELFF. CDR3 DNA sequence: TGTGCCAGCAGCTTACGACTAGCGGGATTTGGGGGTACCGGGGAGCTGTTTTTT. Supplemented by reference TRBV11-3 and TRBJ2-2, the full variable domain reads EAGVVQSPRYKIIEKKQPVAFWCNPISGHNTLYWYLQNLGQGPELLIRYENEEAVDDSQLPKDRFSAERLKGVDSTLKIQPAELGDSAVYLCASSLRLAGFGGTGELFFGEGSRLTVL.